The 15 T cell receptor beta chains reported below all come from one sample, sequenced in a study of shared clonotypes between healthy human individuals. Terminally differentiated effector memory CD45RA+ cells were excluded by CCR7 positive selection of CD45RO-negative cells. Repertoires were generated with immunoSEQ multiplex PCR, while TCRdb's copy carries only in-frame clones and drops some. The sample contains around 2.1 million clones, roughly 91% of which appear only once. Sequenced material: naive CD8+ T cells from PBMCs. The receptors here all came from a man aged 18 to 30 in good health. Some clones in this sample may be carry-over from other donors' samples.

The chain couples TRBV4-1 to TRBJ1-2; TRBD1 is a possible D gene (5 bases). This CDR3 has 13 amino acids. Trimming left V 0 bases short and J 4 bases short, with 6 bases between. Germline V gene data show CDR1 as MGHRA and CDR2 as YSYEKL. The chain's CDR3 is CASSQEDSYGYTF. Here the CDR3 DNA reads TGCGCCAGCAGCCAAGAAGACAGCTATGGCTACACCTTC.

CDR3 DNA: TGTGCCAGCAGCTTCGGACAGGTGAAGAATGAGCAGTTCTTC. The encoded protein is CASSFGQVKNEQFF. The chain has TRBV11-2 and TRBJ2-1, with 7 bases matching TRBD1. Germline V gene lookup returns CDR1 SGHAT and CDR2 FQNNGV. The CDR3 loop spans 14 amino acids. V lost 3 bases and J lost 7; bases outside the gene matches: 6.

Of note for this clone: One junction end does not reproduce the germline sequence, and a read error may be involved. The chain carries TRBV5-4 and TRBJ2-7; TRBD1 matches at 10 bases. In germline, CDR1 is SGHNT, CDR2 YYREEE (reference sequence). The CDR3 covers 12 residues. The CDR3 loop reads CASSSAGTGDFF. CDR3 coding DNA: TGTGCCAGCAGCTCAGCCGGGACAGGGGACTTCTTC.

This chain joins TRBV29-1 and TRBJ2-2; tentative D call: TRBD2 (6 bases). The ends were cut back, 4 bases at V and 1 base at J, with 10 bases in the middle. The germline V gene has CDR1 SQVTM and CDR2 ANQGSEA. The CDR3 consists of 14 residues. The CDR3 region is CSVVAGMNTGELFF. The CDR3 DNA reads as TGCAGCGTTGTGGCGGGAATGAACACCGGGGAGCTGTTTTTT.

The chain combines TRBV10-1 with TRBJ1-5; no firm D call. Looked up from germline, CDR1 is WNHNN and CDR2 is SYGVQD (reference sequence). This CDR3 has 12 residues. Trimming pared 0 bases from V and 6 bases from J, leaving 3 bases between. CDR3 sequence: CASSESGQPQHF. CDR3 bases: TGCGCCAGCAGTGAGTCAGGTCAGCCCCAGCATTTT.

V is TRBV29-1 and J is TRBJ2-7; D gene unclear. Germline V lookup: CDR1 SQVTM, CDR2 ANQGSEA. The CDR3 sequence is 12 residues long. The V end lost 4 bases, the J end lost 0 bases, and 7 bases lay between the germline ends. The CDR3 bases are TGCAGCGTTGTTACCAGCTCCTACGAGCAGTACTTC. This encodes CSVVTSSYEQYF.

The chain recombines TRBV6-5 with TRBJ2-6; D is unresolved. Germline CDR1 is MNHEY and CDR2 is SVGAGI. V dropped 6 bases and J dropped 0 bases, with 9 bases sitting between them. This CDR3 is built from 15 residues. CDR3 in amino acids: CASSLSYSGANVLTF. The CDR3, as DNA: TGTGCCAGCAGCCTATCCTACTCTGGGGCCAACGTCCTGACTTTC.

The chain carries TRBV7-9 and TRBJ2-1, with D maybe TRBD2 (5 bases). CDR1 and CDR2 (germline): SEHNR, FQNEAQ (reference sequence). This CDR3 contains 14 residues. With 3 bases removed from V and 10 bases from J, the gap between germline ends came to 16 bases. The chain's CDR3 is CASSLILAPREQFF. The CDR3 nucleotides are TGTGCCAGCAGCTTGATCCTAGCACCCCGGGAGCAGTTCTTC.

Points on this clone: The sample contains more than one DNA sequence encoding this CDR3. This chain joins TRBV27 and TRBJ1-5, with D uncertain. This CDR3 has 15 amino acids. Trimming left V 2 bases short and J 0 bases short, with 8 bases between. Germline values: CDR1 MNHEY, CDR2 SMNVEV (reference sequence). CDR3 in DNA: TGTGCCAGCAGTTTAACCAGCTATAGCAATCAGCCCCAGCATTTT. As protein: CASSLTSYSNQPQHF.

This clone has just one count. The J gene is TRBJ2-7, the V gene TRBV7-2; D uncertain. V was trimmed by 1 base and J by 11 bases, leaving 12 bases between them. The CDR3 spans 12 residues. CDR1 is SGHTA and CDR2 is FQGNSA in the germline V gene. As DNA, the CDR3 is TGTGCCAGCAGCTTAGACAATATAGAAGAGTACTTC. This translates into CASSLDNIEEYF.

Notes on this clone: This may stem from a read error, because a much larger clone lies one nucleotide away. This rearrangement joins TRBV6-5 to TRBJ1-1; D unclear. Per the germline V gene, CDR1 is MNHEY and CDR2 is SVGAGI. The germline V and J ends were trimmed by 0 bases and 1 base, with 3 bases remaining between them. This CDR3 comprises 13 residues. For the CDR3, the DNA is TGTGCCAGCAGTTACTCGCAGAACACTGAAGCTTTCTTT. It encodes CASSYSQNTEAFF.

This clone was found once. The V call is TRBV29-1, the J call TRBJ2-7; TRBD1 matches 8 bases. Germline CDR1 and CDR2: SQVTM and ANQGSEA. V shed 1 base and J 4 bases; nucleotides not matched to a gene: 9. The CDR3 loop spans 15 amino acids. The CDR3 region has the DNA TGCAGCGTTGAAGGGGCAGTGGACAGGGCATACGAGCAGTACTTC. Its protein is CSVEGAVDRAYEQYF.

The CDR3 region has the DNA TGCGCCAGCAGCCAAAGGACTAGAACAGATACGCAGTATTTT. This encodes CASSQRTRTDTQYF. The chain carries TRBV4-1 and TRBJ2-3; TRBD2 matches at 7 bases. With 2 bases clipped from V and 3 bases from J, the junction kept 2 bases outside the gene matches. The CDR3 extends over 14 amino acids. In germline, CDR1 is MGHRA, CDR2 YSYEKL.

V and J are TRBV6-1 and TRBJ2-4, with 7 bases fitting TRBD1. The CDR3 has 15 amino acids. Trimming at V came to 5 bases and at J to 2 bases, leaving 6 bases not matched to a gene. Germline V gives CDR1 MNHNS, CDR2 SASEGT. The CDR3 DNA follows: TGTGCCAGCAGTTTCACAGGGGTAACCAAAAACATTCAGTACTTC. Its protein product is CASSFTGVTKNIQYF.

The chain recombines TRBV5-8 with TRBJ2-1, with D perhaps given as TRBD1 or TRBD2 (5 bases each). The CDR3 spans 15 residues. Between the trimmed V and J ends, which lost 0 bases and 7 bases, there was a span of 14 bases. In germline, CDR1 is SGHTS, CDR2 YDEGEE. This chain's CDR3 is CASSLGRDPGNEQFF. CDR3 in DNA: TGTGCCAGCAGCTTGGGACGGGACCCAGGGAATGAGCAGTTCTTC. The whole variable domain, remainder taken from reference TRBV5-8 and TRBJ2-1, is EAGVTQSPTHLIKTRGQQATLRCSPISGHTSVYWYQQALGLGLQFLLWYDEGEERNRGNFPPRFSGRQFPNYSSELNVNALELEDSALYLCASSLGRDPGNEQFFGPGTRLTVL.